The clone carrying this TCR beta chain has at least ten counts. This record belongs to a study of human T cells and chemical hapten exposure. The V gene lost 5 bases and the J gene lost 0 bases, with 11 bases spanning the gap. Germline V CDR1 and CDR2: SGHRS, YFSETQ. The CDR3 is 14 amino acids. Time point: patch test 1, 2 weeks after DPC sensitization. The treatment was: therapeutic diphenylcyclopropenone sensitization with weekly scalp DPC. TCRdb re-analysed the RACE reads in MiXCR, keeping a single row per CDR3 protein. This table holds around 380,000 distinct CDR3 sequences, roughly 4.8% found once.

This clonotype originated in a woman aged 45-60 years with alopecia areata. Some clones in this sample may be carry-over from other donors' samples. The sequencing here drew on whole blood, taken in connection with sensitization to the hapten diphenylcyclopropenone (DPC). The V gene is TRBV5-1, the J gene TRBJ1-1; D may be TRBD1 (5 bases). The CDR3: CASSTGQMNTEAFF. As DNA, the CDR3 is TGCGCCAGCAGTACGGGGCAGATGAACACTGAAGCTTTCTTT.